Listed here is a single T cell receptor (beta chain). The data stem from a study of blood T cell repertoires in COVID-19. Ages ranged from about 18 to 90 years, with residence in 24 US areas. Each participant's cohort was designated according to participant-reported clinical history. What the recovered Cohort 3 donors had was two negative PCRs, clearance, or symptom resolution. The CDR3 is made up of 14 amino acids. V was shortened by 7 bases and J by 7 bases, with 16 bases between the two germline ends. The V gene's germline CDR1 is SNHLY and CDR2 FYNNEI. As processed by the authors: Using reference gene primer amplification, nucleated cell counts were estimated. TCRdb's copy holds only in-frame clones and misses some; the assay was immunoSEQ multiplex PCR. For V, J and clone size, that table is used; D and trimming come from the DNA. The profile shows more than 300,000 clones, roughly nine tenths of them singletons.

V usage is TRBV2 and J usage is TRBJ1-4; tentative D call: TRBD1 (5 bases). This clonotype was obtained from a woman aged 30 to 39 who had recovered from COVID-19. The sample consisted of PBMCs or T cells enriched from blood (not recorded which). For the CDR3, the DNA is TGTGCCAGCACCATACCCCAGGGAGGTGAAAAACTGTTTTTT. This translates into CASTIPQGGEKLFF.